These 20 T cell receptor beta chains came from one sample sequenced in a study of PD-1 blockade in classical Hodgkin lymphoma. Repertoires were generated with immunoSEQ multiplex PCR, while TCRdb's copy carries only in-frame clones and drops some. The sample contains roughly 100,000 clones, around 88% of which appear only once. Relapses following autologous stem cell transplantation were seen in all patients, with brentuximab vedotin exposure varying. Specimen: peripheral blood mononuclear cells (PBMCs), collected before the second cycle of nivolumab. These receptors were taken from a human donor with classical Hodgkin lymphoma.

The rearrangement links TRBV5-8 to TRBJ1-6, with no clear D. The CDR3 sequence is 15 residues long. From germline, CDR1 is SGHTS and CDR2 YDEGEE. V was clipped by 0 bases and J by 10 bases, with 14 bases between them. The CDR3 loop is CASSLALHGASPLHF. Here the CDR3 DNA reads TGTGCCAGCAGCTTGGCCCTTCACGGTGCCTCACCCCTCCACTTT.

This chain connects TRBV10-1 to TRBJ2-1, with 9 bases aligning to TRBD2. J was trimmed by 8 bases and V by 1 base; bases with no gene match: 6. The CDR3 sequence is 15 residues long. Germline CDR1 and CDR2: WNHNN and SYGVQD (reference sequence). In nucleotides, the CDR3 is TGCGCCAGCAGTGAGTGGCGGGGGGGCGTCTATGAGCAGTTCTTC. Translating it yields CASSEWRGGVYEQFF.

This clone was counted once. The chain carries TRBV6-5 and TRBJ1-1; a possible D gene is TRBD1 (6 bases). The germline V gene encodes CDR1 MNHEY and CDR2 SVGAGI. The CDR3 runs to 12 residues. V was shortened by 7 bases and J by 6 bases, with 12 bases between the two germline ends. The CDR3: CASTSRGAEAFF. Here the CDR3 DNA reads TGTGCCAGCACCTCAAGGGGGGCTGAAGCTTTCTTT.

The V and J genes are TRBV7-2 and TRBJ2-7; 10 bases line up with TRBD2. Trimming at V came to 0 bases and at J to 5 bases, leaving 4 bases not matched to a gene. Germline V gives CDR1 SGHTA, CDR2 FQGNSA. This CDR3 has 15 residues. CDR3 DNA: TGTGCCAGCAGCTTAGCCCGACTAGCGGGTCACGAGCAGTACTTC. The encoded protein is CASSLARLAGHEQYF. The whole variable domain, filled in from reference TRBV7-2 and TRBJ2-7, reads GAGVSQSPSNKVTEKGKDVELRCDPISGHTALYWYRQSLGQGLEFLIYFQGNSAPDKSGLPSDRFSAERTGGSVSTLTIQRTQQEDSAVYLCASSLARLAGHEQYFGPGTRLTVT.

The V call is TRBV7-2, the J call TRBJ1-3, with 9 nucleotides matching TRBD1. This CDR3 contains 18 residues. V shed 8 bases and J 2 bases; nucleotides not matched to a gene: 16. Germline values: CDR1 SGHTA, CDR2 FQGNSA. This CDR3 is CASSPIDRGDIPGNTIYF. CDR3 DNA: TGTGCCAGCTCCCCGATCGACAGGGGGGATATTCCTGGAAACACCATATATTTT.

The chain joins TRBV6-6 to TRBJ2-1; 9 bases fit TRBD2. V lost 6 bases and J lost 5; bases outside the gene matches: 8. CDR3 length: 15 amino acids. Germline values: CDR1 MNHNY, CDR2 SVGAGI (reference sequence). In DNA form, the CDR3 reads TGTGCCAGCAGAGCTAGCGGGGTCGTCGACAATGAGCAGTTCTTC. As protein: CASRASGVVDNEQFF.

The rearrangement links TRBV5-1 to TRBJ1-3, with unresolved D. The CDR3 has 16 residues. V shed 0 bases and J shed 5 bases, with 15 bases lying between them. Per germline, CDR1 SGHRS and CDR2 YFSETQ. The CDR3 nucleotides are TGCGCCAGCAGCTTGGATGGGTCAGGTGTTAGAAACACCATATATTTT. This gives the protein CASSLDGSGVRNTIYF.

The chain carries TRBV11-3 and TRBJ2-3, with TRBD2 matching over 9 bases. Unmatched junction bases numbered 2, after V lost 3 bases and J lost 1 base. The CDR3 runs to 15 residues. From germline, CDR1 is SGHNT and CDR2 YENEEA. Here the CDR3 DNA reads TGTGCCAGCAGCTTCCAGCGGGGGGGCACAGATACGCAGTATTTT. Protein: CASSFQRGGTDTQYF.

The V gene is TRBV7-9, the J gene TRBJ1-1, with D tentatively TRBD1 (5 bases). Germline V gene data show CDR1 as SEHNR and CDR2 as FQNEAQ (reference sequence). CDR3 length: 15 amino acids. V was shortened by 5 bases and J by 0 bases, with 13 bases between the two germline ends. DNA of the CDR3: TGTGCCAGCAGCCCCTCCCGGGGCTTGAACACTGAAGCTTTCTTT. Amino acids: CASSPSRGLNTEAFF.

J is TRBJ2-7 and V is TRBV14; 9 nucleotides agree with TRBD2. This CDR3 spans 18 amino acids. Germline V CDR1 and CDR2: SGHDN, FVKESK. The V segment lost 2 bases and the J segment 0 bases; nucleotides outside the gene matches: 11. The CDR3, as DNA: TGTGCCAGCAGCCAACCTAAGACTAGCGGACTAACCTCCTACGAGCAGTACTTC. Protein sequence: CASSQPKTSGLTSYEQYF.

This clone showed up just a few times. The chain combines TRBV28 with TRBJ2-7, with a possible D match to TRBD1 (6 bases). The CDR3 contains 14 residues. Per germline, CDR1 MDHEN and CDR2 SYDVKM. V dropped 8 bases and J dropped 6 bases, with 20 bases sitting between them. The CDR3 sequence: CASRDTYRIGEQYF. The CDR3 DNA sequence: TGTGCCAGCCGGGACACCTATAGGATCGGCGAGCAGTACTTC.

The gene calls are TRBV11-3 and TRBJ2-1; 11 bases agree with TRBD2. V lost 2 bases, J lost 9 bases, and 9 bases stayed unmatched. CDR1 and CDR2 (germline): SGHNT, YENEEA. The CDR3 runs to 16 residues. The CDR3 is CASSLKVAGGPGEQFF. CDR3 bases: TGTGCCAGCAGCTTAAAGGTAGCGGGGGGGCCGGGTGAGCAGTTCTTC.

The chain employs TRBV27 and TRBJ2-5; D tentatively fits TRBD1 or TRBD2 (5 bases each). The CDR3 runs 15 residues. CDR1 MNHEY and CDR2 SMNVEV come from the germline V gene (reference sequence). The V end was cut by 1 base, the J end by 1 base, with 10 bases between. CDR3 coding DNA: TGTGCCAGCAGTTTATTTCCGGGGCGCCAAGAGACCCAGTACTTC. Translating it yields CASSLFPGRQETQYF.

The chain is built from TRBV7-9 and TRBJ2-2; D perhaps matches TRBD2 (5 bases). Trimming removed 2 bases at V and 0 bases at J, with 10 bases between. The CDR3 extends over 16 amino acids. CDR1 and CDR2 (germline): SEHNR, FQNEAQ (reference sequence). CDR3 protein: CASSLKRTANTGELFF. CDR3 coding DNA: TGTGCCAGCAGCTTAAAGCGGACCGCGAACACCGGGGAGCTGTTTTTT.

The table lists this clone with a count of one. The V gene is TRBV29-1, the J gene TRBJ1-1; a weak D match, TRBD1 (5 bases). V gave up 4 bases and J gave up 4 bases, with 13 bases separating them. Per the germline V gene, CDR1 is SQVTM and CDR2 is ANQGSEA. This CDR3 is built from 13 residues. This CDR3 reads CSVAFRATTEAFF. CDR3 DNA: TGCAGCGTTGCTTTCAGGGCGACCACTGAAGCTTTCTTT.

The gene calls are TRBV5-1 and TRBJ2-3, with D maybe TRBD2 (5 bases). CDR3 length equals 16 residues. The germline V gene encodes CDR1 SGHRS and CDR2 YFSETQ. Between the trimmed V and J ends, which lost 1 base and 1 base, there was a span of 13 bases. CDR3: CASSLFDPGGTDTQYF. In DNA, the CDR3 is TGCGCCAGCAGCTTGTTTGACCCCGGGGGCACAGATACGCAGTATTTT.

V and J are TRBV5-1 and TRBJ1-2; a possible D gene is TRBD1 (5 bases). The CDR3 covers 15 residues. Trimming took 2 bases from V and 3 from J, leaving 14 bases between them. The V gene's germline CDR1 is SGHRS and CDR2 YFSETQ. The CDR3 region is CASSLVGESDYGYTF. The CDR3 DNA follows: TGCGCCAGCAGCTTAGTAGGGGAGTCGGACTATGGCTACACCTTC.

The DNA of the CDR3 is TGTGCCAGCTCACCAGAGGGCAGGGTCGCTTTCTTT. Encoded protein: CASSPEGRVAFF. V is TRBV18 and J is TRBJ1-1, with D possibly matching TRBD1 (5 bases). The V gene's germline CDR1 is KGHSH and CDR2 LQKENI. This CDR3 comprises 12 residues. Trimming removed 2 bases from V and 11 bases from J, with 12 bases in between.

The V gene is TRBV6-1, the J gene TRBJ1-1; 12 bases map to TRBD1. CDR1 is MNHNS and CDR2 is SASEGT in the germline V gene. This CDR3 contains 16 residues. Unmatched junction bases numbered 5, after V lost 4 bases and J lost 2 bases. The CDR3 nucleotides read TGTGCCAGCAGTGCGGGACAGGGGGCGCATAACACTGAAGCTTTCTTT. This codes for CASSAGQGAHNTEAFF.

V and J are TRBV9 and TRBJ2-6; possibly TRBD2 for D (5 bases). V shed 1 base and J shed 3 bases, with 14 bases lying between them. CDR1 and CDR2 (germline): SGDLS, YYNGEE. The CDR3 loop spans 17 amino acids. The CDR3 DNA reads TGTGCCAGCAGCGTATGGTCCAGTGGGAGTGGGGCCAACGTCCTGACTTTC. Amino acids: CASSVWSSGSGANVLTF.